The 13 T cell receptor beta chains below all came from one sample that was sequenced in a study of blood T cell repertoires in COVID-19. Measured with immunoSEQ multiplex PCR; TCRdb has only the in-frame clones, and not every one. Of about 240,000 clones in the sample, almost 85% were seen once. The specimen sequenced was peripheral blood. These receptors originate from a middle-aged man with COVID-19, enrolled during active disease.

The chain is built from TRBV24-1 and TRBJ2-3; TRBD1 might be the D (6 bases). This CDR3 region has 14 residues. Trimming left V 4 bases short and J 4 bases short, with 11 bases between. Germline lookup yields CDR1 KGHDR and CDR2 SFDVKD. The CDR3: CATSDPTGPDTQYF. Here the CDR3 DNA reads TGTGCCACCAGTGACCCGACAGGTCCAGATACGCAGTATTTT.

This CDR3 is CASSFTGQNSGNTIYF. The DNA for the CDR3 is TGCGCCAGCAGCTTTACAGGACAGAACTCTGGAAACACCATATATTTT. The chain links TRBV5-1 to TRBJ1-3, with D tentatively TRBD1 (6 bases). The V gene lost 2 bases and the J gene lost 0 bases, with 12 bases spanning the gap. This CDR3 has 16 residues. Germline loops: CDR1 SGHRS, CDR2 YFSETQ.

The chain has TRBV6-5 and TRBJ1-1; weak D call: TRBD1 (5 bases). Between the trimmed V and J ends, which lost 8 bases and 5 bases, there was a span of 15 bases. This CDR3 spans 13 amino acids. Germline values: CDR1 MNHEY, CDR2 SVGAGI. The CDR3: CASGRQLGTEAFF. In nucleotides, the CDR3 is TGTGCCAGCGGAAGACAGCTCGGGACTGAAGCTTTCTTT.

The chain has TRBV6-5 and TRBJ1-2, with D hard to call. Germline values: CDR1 MNHEY, CDR2 SVGAGI. The CDR3 has 13 residues. The V and J ends lost 7 bases and 5 bases respectively, with 14 bases between them. The CDR3 here is CASKPQFHYGYTF. The CDR3, as DNA: TGTGCCAGCAAGCCACAGTTCCATTATGGCTACACCTTC.

The gene calls are TRBV7-6 and TRBJ1-1; maybe TRBD1 (5 bases). The CDR3 length is 10 residues. Trimming took 11 bases from V and 5 from J, leaving 9 bases between them. Per the germline V gene, CDR1 is SGHVS and CDR2 is FNYEAQ. The CDR3 sequence: CAGGETEAFF. In DNA, the CDR3 is TGTGCCGGAGGGGAGACTGAAGCTTTCTTT. Supplemented by reference TRBV7-6 and TRBJ1-1, the full variable domain reads GAGVSQSPRYKVTKRGQDVALRCDPISGHVSLYWYRQALGQGPEFLTYFNYEAQQDKSGLPNDRFSAERPEGSISTLTIQRTEQRDSAMYRCAGGETEAFFGQGTRLTVV.

This clone was detected a few times. The DNA of the CDR3 is TGTGCCAGCAAGCGGGCCCCTTCTAGCAATCAGCCCCAGCATTTT. Its protein is CASKRAPSSNQPQHF. The chain recombines TRBV2 with TRBJ1-5; D is unclear. V dropped 7 bases and J dropped 0 bases, with 13 bases sitting between them. From germline, CDR1 is SNHLY and CDR2 FYNNEI. This CDR3 is built from 15 residues.

The CDR3 coding sequence is TGTGCCAGCATCACCCCGCCGGGGGTTGTAGATACGCAGTATTTT. It yields the protein CASITPPGVVDTQYF. V gene TRBV7-2 combines with J gene TRBJ2-3; possibly TRBD2 for D (6 bases). Per germline, CDR1 SGHTA and CDR2 FQGNSA. There are 15 residues in the CDR3. V lost 7 bases to trimming and J lost 5 bases, with 19 bases between them.

This clone was seen a few times. The chain links TRBV6-5 to TRBJ1-5; TRBD1 matches 7 bases. The CDR3 length is 14 residues. Germline lookup yields CDR1 MNHEY and CDR2 SVGAGI. With V trimmed by 8 bases and J by 1 base, 5 bases remained unmatched. The CDR3: CASLRQGSNQPQHF. CDR3 DNA sequence: TGTGCCAGCCTAAGACAGGGCAGCAATCAGCCCCAGCATTTT.

The chain carries TRBV5-1 and TRBJ2-2; 7 nucleotides line up with TRBD1. CDR3 length: 14 amino acids. Per the germline V gene, CDR1 is SGHRS and CDR2 is YFSETQ. V was pared by 7 bases and J by 7 bases, with 10 bases of the junction left unmatched. As DNA, the CDR3 is TGCGCCAGCTCCCCCGACAGGGTGGTCGGGGAGCTGTTTTTT. Translating it yields CASSPDRVVGELFF.

With respect to this clone: The CDR3 end shows no conserved phenylalanine or tryptophan, and so a read error is likely. It is unclear where the CDR3 begins or ends on the DNA, so no DNA is shown, and the CDR3 is as TCRdb lists it. CDR3: CAWSDQAGL. J is TRBJ1-2 and V is TRBV30; TRBD1, the D gene given by the table, was not confirmed from the DNA. Inclusive of both ends, the CDR3 amounts to 9 amino acids. Germline V gene lookup returns CDR1 GTSNPN and CDR2 SVGIG (reference sequence).

The chain uses TRBV3-1 (or the pseudogene TRBV3-2) and TRBJ2-7; the match to TRBD1 covers 9 bases. The CDR3 has 17 residues. From germline, CDR1 is LGHDT and CDR2 YNNKEL (reference sequence). V shed 3 bases, J shed 3 bases, and the junction held 12 bases outside the gene matches. This CDR3 reads CASSHQPATGGNYEQYF. The CDR3 DNA is TGTGCCAGCAGCCACCAGCCCGCGACAGGGGGGAACTACGAGCAGTACTTC.

V and J are TRBV6-6 and TRBJ2-5; the match to TRBD2 covers 14 bases. V gave up 5 bases and J gave up 6 bases; unmatched junction bases: 8. Germline values: CDR1 MNHNY, CDR2 SVGAGI (reference sequence). The CDR3 has 16 amino acids. The CDR3 here is CASSRRLAGGQKTQYF. CDR3 DNA: TGTGCCAGCAGTCGACGACTAGCGGGGGGGCAGAAGACCCAGTACTTC.

The chain combines TRBV5-1 with TRBJ1-5; TRBD1 is a possible D gene (5 bases). CDR1 SGHRS and CDR2 YFSETQ come from the germline V gene. The CDR3 extends over 13 amino acids. Trimming took off 0 bases at V and 7 bases at J, with 8 bases between the two ends. CDR3 region: CASSLEGSQPQHF. CDR3 in DNA: TGCGCCAGCAGCTTGGAGGGGTCCCAGCCCCAGCATTTT. Drawing the rest from reference TRBV5-1 and TRBJ1-5, the complete variable domain is KAGVTQTPRYLIKTRGQQVTLSCSPISGHRSVSWYQQTPGQGLQFLFEYFSETQRNKGNFPGRFSGRQFSNSRSEMNVSTLELGDSALYLCASSLEGSQPQHFGDGTRLSIL.